Included here is one T cell receptor (beta chain) sequence, with context. Its antigen is currently unknown. This entry comes from a study of molecular identifiers for immune sequencing clone quantification. Study in general: For replicates, RNA isolated from roughly 20,000 or 100,000 naive CD8 cells was divided into five portions, of which four were sequenced.

Bulk TCR library preparation followed previously described methods with listed TCR primers. Each CDR3 protein is one row after TCRdb ran MiXCR on the PCR reads. The table lists 45,000 to 60,000 distinct CDR3 sequences, 36% of them singletons, with 3% to 4.5% in the top ten. The CDR3 consists of 14 residues. V lost 5 bases and J 1 base, leaving 12 bases between the germline ends. The germline V gene has CDR1 SEHNR and CDR2 FQNEAQ (reference sequence). Findings of the study overall: Clones that had above 20 RNA copies took up over 99% of effector molecules but under 1% in naive cells.

The TCR comes from a human donor in good health. Some libraries in this study had Jurkat cell RNA spiked in. The chain combines TRBV7-9 with TRBJ2-7; no reliable D call. The sequenced material came from naive CD8+ T cells from blood, with Jurkat cell RNA spiked in. The subset: FACS-sorted CD8+CD4-CCR7+CD45RA+ naive T cells. The CDR3 coding sequence is TGTGCCAGCAGCCCTCGACTGGGGTCCTACGAGCAGTACTTC. Translation gives CASSPRLGSYEQYF.